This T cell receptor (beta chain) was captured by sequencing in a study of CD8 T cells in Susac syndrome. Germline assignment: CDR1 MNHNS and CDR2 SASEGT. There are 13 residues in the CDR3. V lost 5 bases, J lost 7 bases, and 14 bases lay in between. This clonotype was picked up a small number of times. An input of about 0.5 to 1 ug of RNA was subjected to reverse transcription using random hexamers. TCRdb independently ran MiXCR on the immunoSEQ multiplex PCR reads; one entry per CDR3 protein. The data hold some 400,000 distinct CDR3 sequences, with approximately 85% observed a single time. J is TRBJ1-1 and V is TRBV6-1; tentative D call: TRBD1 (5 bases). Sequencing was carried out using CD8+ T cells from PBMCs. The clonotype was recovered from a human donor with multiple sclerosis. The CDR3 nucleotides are TGTGCCAGCAGTTCGACGAGGGGCGGTGAAGCTTTCTTT. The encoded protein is CASSSTRGGEAFF.